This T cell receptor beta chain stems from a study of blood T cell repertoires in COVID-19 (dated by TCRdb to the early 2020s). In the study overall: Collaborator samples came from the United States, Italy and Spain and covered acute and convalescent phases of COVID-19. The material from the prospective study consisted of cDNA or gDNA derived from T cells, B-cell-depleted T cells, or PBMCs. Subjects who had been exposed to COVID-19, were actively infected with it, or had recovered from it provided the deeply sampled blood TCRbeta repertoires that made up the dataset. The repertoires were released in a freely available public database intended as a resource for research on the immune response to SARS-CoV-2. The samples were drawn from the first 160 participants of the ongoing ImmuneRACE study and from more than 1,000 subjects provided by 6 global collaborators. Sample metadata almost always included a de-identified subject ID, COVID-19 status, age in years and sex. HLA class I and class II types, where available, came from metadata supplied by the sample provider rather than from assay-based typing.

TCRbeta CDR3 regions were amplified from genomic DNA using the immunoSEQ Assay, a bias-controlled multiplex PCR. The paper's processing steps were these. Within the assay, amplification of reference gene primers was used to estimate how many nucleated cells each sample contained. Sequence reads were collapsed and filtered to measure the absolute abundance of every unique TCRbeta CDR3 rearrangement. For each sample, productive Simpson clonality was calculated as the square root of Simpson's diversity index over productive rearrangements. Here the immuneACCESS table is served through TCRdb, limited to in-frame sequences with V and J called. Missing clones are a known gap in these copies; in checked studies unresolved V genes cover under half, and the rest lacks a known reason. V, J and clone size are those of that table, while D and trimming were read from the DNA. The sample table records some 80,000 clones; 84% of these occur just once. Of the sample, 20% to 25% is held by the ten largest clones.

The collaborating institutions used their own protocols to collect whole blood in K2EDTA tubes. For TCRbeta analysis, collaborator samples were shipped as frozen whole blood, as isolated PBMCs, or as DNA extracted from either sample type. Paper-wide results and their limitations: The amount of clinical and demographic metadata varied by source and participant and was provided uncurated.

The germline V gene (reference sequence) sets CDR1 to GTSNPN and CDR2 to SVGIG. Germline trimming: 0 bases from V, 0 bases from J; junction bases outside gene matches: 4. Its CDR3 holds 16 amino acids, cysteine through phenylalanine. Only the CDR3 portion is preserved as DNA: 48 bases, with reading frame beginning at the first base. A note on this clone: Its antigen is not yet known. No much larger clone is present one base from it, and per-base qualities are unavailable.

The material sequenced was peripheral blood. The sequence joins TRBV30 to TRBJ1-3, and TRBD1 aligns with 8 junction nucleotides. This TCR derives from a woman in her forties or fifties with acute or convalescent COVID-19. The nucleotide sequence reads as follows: TGTGCCTGGAGTGTACAGGGGGGCAGCTCTGGAAACACCATATATTTT. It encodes CAWSVQGGSSGNTIYF.